A single T cell receptor beta chain is shown here with its context. Unsorted PBMC contributed 250 to 300 ng DNA, approximately 30,000 T cell genomes, to each replicate PCR. Researchers sequenced unsorted PBMC DNA using ten immunoSEQ deep assay plates. This table comes from immunoSEQ multiplex PCR, and its TCRdb copy is limited to in-frame clones, with some not included. The sample includes some 96,000 clones, around 47% of them seen just once. The data originate from a study of shared clonotypes between healthy human individuals. Sequenced sample: PBMCs. This TCR was recovered from a woman between 40 and 50 years old in good health. Some clones in this sample may be carry-over from other donors' samples.

The DNA for the CDR3 is TGTGCCACCAGCAGAGACGGCAGCGAGACCGGGGAGCTGTTTTTT. It yields the protein CATSRDGSETGELFF. The chain recombines TRBV15 with TRBJ2-2; D is unresolved. V gave up 0 bases and J gave up 5 bases, with 10 bases separating them. CDR3 length equals 15 residues. Germline-derived CDR1 and CDR2 are LNHNV and YYDKDF (reference sequence).